This T cell receptor beta chain was identified during a study of blood T cell repertoires in COVID-19. CDR1 and CDR2 from the germline V gene are WNHNN and SYGVQD (reference sequence). The CDR3 extends over 13 amino acids. V was cut by 5 bases and J by 2 bases, with 10 bases left in between. TCRdb's copy holds only in-frame clones and misses some; the assay was immunoSEQ multiplex PCR. The sample carries hundreds of thousands of clones, 70% to 90% recorded once. This clone was seen a handful of times. The J gene is TRBJ2-7, the V gene TRBV10-1; weak D call: TRBD2 (5 bases). The sequence was obtained from a woman between 18 and 29 years old who had recovered from COVID-19. Sample: peripheral blood. CDR3 region: CASSPTGTYEQYF. CDR3 sequence (DNA): TGCGCCAGCAGTCCGACGGGAACCTACGAGCAGTACTTC.